Each of the 13 T cell receptor beta chains below was sequenced from the same sample in a study of STAT5B mutations in CD4+ large granular lymphocyte leukemia (dated by TCRdb to between 2020 and 2023). The method was the immunoSEQ multiplex PCR assay. As stored in TCRdb, this immuneACCESS dataset retains in-frame rearrangements with V and J assigned. A fraction of the clones does not appear; measured against another copy, unresolved V genes explain less than half of the discrepancy, and the remainder lacks a known reason. The sample table records about 30,000 clones; around 82% of these occur just once. The top ten constitute roughly 2% of the sample. The specimen sequenced was CD4+ T cells from blood buffy coats. Receptors were obtained from a human donor in good health.

The rearrangement joins TRBV10-2 to TRBJ1-5; D gene ambiguous. V lost 4 bases and J 3 bases, leaving 10 bases between the germline ends. This CDR3 region has 14 residues. CDR1 is WSHSY, CDR2 SAAADI, per germline. For the CDR3, the DNA is TGCGCCAGCAGTGGAGAAACAGTCAATCAGCCCCAGCATTTT. Its translation: CASSGETVNQPQHF.

The V and J genes are TRBV19 and TRBJ1-1; D is uncertain. This CDR3 has 16 residues. Trimming took off 3 bases at V and 0 bases at J, with 14 bases between the two ends. Germline CDR1 and CDR2: LNHDA and SQIVND (reference sequence). The CDR3 DNA is TGTGCCAGTAGTATCCTCAGACTAACTATGAACACTGAAGCTTTCTTT. This encodes CASSILRLTMNTEAFF.

The chain links TRBV30 to TRBJ2-1, with D tentatively TRBD1 or TRBD2 (5 bases each). Trimming removed 1 base from V and 10 bases from J, with 14 bases in between. This CDR3 has 13 residues. Germline lookup yields CDR1 GTSNPN and CDR2 SVGIG (reference sequence). CDR3 in DNA: TGTGCCTGGAGTGCCGGGGCCTTCAAGGAGCAGTTCTTC. Translated: CAWSAGAFKEQFF.

This clone has a single count. The chain employs TRBV5-1 and TRBJ1-6; TRBD1 matches at 9 bases. The J segment lost 10 bases and the V segment lost 4 bases, leaving 6 bases of the junction unmatched. CDR3 length equals 14 residues. Germline V gene lookup returns CDR1 SGHRS and CDR2 YFSETQ. CDR3 region: CASSPGTGRSPLHF. DNA of the CDR3: TGCGCCAGCAGCCCCGGGACAGGGAGATCACCCCTCCACTTT.

This chain joins TRBV6-4 and TRBJ1-6; 7 bases line up with TRBD1. The CDR3 is made up of 14 amino acids. The V gene end was trimmed by 0 bases and the J gene end by 9 bases; junction bases not matched to a gene: 2. Germline CDR1 and CDR2: MRHNA and SNTAGT. The CDR3 sequence: CASSDSNRGSPLHF. DNA for the CDR3: TGTGCCAGCAGTGACTCAAACAGGGGTTCACCCCTCCACTTT.

This chain uses TRBV20-1 with TRBJ1-5; perhaps TRBD1 as D (5 bases). CDR3 size: 11 residues. Germline-derived CDR1 and CDR2 are DFQATT and SNEGSKA (reference sequence). Trimming left V 6 bases short and J 7 bases short, with 10 bases between. The CDR3 region has the DNA TGCAGTGCGGCCGGGGACCAGCCCCAGCATTTT. It yields the protein CSAAGDQPQHF.

The rearrangement uses TRBV20-1 and TRBJ2-7; TRBD1 might be the D (5 bases). The CDR3 covers 11 residues. The V gene lost 4 bases and the J gene lost 2 bases, with 6 bases spanning the gap. The germline gives CDR1 DFQATT, CDR2 SNEGSKA (reference sequence). CDR3 DNA: TGCAGTGCTAAGGGGACCTACGAGCAGTACTTC. It translates to CSAKGTYEQYF.

In its sample, this clone was seen once. This chain uses TRBV6-1 with TRBJ1-3; D is undetermined. The CDR3 runs to 14 residues. Germline V gives CDR1 MNHNS, CDR2 SASEGT. The V and J ends lost 2 bases and 0 bases respectively, with 5 bases between them. In DNA form, the CDR3 reads TGTGCCAGCAGTGAACAGGCCTCTGGAAACACCATATATTTT. Residues: CASSEQASGNTIYF.

The V and J genes are TRBV5-1 and TRBJ1-2; D is ambiguous. Trimming cost V 4 bases and J 0 bases, with 7 bases left between them. Per germline, CDR1 SGHRS and CDR2 YFSETQ. CDR3 length: 13 residues. The CDR3, as DNA: TGCGCCAGCAGCCCGGTAGCTAACTATGGCTACACCTTC. Translating it yields CASSPVANYGYTF.

The rearrangement uses TRBV10-3 and TRBJ2-2; 9 nucleotides line up with TRBD1. Germline CDR1 ENHRY, CDR2 SYGVKD. Trimming cost V 0 bases and J 6 bases; bases outside gene matches: 2. This CDR3 spans 15 amino acids. The CDR3 protein is CAISESGTGSGELFF. The CDR3, as DNA: TGTGCCATCAGTGAGTCGGGGACAGGGTCCGGGGAGCTGTTTTTT.

The chain couples TRBV7-2 to TRBJ2-1; 9 positions agree with TRBD1. Losses at the gene ends were 5 bases for V and 6 bases for J; bases not matched to a gene: 14. Germline values: CDR1 SGHTA, CDR2 FQGNSA. The CDR3 is 17 amino acids. Written as DNA, the CDR3 is TGTGCCAGCAGCGCACAGGGGGCTGGGAGACTTGCCAATGAGCAGTTCTTC. It codes for CASSAQGAGRLANEQFF.

This rearrangement joins TRBV5-1 to TRBJ2-5; unclear D gene. CDR1 is SGHRS, CDR2 YFSETQ, per germline. CDR3 length: 14 residues. V gave up 4 bases and J gave up 6 bases, with 16 bases separating them. Written as DNA, the CDR3 is TGCGCCAGCAGCCGATATCGAGAGGAAAAGACCCAGTACTTC. This codes for CASSRYREEKTQYF.

The CDR3 region is CASSLGVGLIQPQHF. As DNA, the CDR3 is TGTGCCAGCAGCTTAGGGGTGGGGTTGATACAGCCCCAGCATTTT. This chain uses TRBV11-2 with TRBJ1-5; D unresolved. Trimming cost V 1 base and J 7 bases, with 14 bases left between them. In germline, CDR1 is SGHAT, CDR2 FQNNGV. This CDR3 is 15 amino acids long.